Following are 18 T cell receptor beta chains from one sample sequenced in a study of cytomegalovirus exposure and HLA in healthy donors (dated by TCRdb to 2016 to 2017). The library was made by the immunoSEQ multiplex PCR assay. A mixture of 60 forward primers for TCR Vbeta segments and 13 reverse primers for TCR Jbeta segments was used in the multiplex PCR. Here the immuneACCESS table is served through TCRdb, limited to in-frame sequences with V and J called. Missing clones are a known gap in these copies; in checked studies unresolved V genes cover under half, and the rest lacks a known reason. The sample profile shows 150,000 or so clones; 81% of them were found once. The leading ten clones occupy 1% to 1.5% of the sample. Material for sequencing was PBMCs. Receptor source: a man between 50 and 59 years old in good health and CMV-seropositive.

V is TRBV9 and J is TRBJ2-7, with D maybe TRBD2 (5 bases). V was shortened by 1 base and J by 1 base, with 9 bases between the two germline ends. The CDR3 is 14 residues long. The germline gives CDR1 SGDLS, CDR2 YYNGEE. As DNA, the CDR3 is TGTGCCAGCAGCGTATTAGCGAGGTCCTACGAGCAGTACTTC. This codes for CASSVLARSYEQYF.

The genes are TRBV19 and TRBJ1-1; D is unclear. This CDR3 is built from 14 residues. CDR1 LNHDA and CDR2 SQIVND come from the germline V gene (reference sequence). The V end was cut by 7 bases, the J end by 7 bases, with 19 bases between. DNA of the CDR3: TGTGCCAGTAAACTCTCGAGAGGGCGGGTTGAAGCTTTCTTT. It specifies CASKLSRGRVEAFF.

The V gene is TRBV11-2, the J gene TRBJ1-2; D gene ambiguous. Trimming pared 4 bases from V and 4 bases from J, leaving 10 bases between. Germline CDR1 is SGHAT and CDR2 is FQNNGV. The CDR3 consists of 13 residues. In DNA, the CDR3 is TGTGCCAGCAGCTCCGGGTCCTTCTATGGCTACACCTTC. This translates into CASSSGSFYGYTF.

This chain joins TRBV30 and TRBJ2-7, with TRBD2 matching over 13 bases. V trimming: 3 bases; J trimming: 0 bases; junction bases outside the gene matches: 2. The CDR3 sequence is 15 residues long. Per the germline V gene, CDR1 is GTSNPN and CDR2 is SVGIG (reference sequence). The CDR3 nucleotides read TGTGCCTGGAGACTAGCGGGGGGGAGCTCCTACGAGCAGTACTTC. Translation gives CAWRLAGGSSYEQYF.

As concerns this clone: The same CDR3 is also encoded by other DNA sequences in this sample. The CDR3 DNA is TGTGCCAGCAGCGTGGACGGGGGAGATACGCAGTATTTT. It encodes CASSVDGGDTQYF. This sequence joins TRBV9 and TRBJ2-3; D may be TRBD2 (6 bases). Trimming stripped 2 bases from V and 5 bases from J, with 9 bases between. The CDR3 spans 13 residues. Per germline, CDR1 SGDLS and CDR2 YYNGEE.

The V and J genes are TRBV7-2 and TRBJ2-1, with unresolved D. Germline CDR1 and CDR2: SGHTA and FQGNSA. Trimming removed 7 bases from V and 4 bases from J, with 11 bases in between. The CDR3 has 13 amino acids. The CDR3 DNA is TGTGCCAGCACAGCGACTCCTTACAATGAGCAGTTCTTC. It yields the protein CASTATPYNEQFF. Supplemented by reference TRBV7-2 and TRBJ2-1, the full variable domain reads GAGVSQSPSNKVTEKGKDVELRCDPISGHTALYWYRQSLGQGLEFLIYFQGNSAPDKSGLPSDRFSAERTGGSVSTLTIQRTQQEDSAVYLCASTATPYNEQFFGPGTRLTVL.

J is TRBJ2-3 and V is TRBV5-1; D not resolved. The CDR3 is made up of 12 amino acids. CDR1 SGHRS and CDR2 YFSETQ come from the germline V gene. The V end lost 2 bases, the J end lost 4 bases, and 5 bases lay between the germline ends. This CDR3 is CASSFSADTQYF. DNA of the CDR3: TGCGCCAGCAGCTTTTCGGCAGATACGCAGTATTTT.

The chain has TRBV11-3 and TRBJ1-1, with D perhaps matching TRBD1 (5 bases). Germline CDR1 reads SGHNT; CDR2 reads YENEEA. Trimming removed 0 bases at V and 5 bases at J, with 16 bases between. This CDR3 has 16 residues. The CDR3 spells CASSLDRGGVETEAFF. The DNA for the CDR3 is TGTGCCAGCAGCTTAGATCGGGGGGGGGTGGAAACTGAAGCTTTCTTT.

The J gene is TRBJ2-3, the V gene TRBV6-5; TRBD2 aligns across 7 bases. The germline gives CDR1 MNHEY, CDR2 SVGAGI. The CDR3 is 13 residues long. Trimming cost V 8 bases and J 4 bases; bases outside gene matches: 6. The CDR3 nucleotides read TGTGCCAGCTCCCGGACTAGATCAGATACGCAGTATTTT. It specifies CASSRTRSDTQYF.

The J gene is TRBJ2-5, the V gene TRBV28; TRBD2 matches at 9 bases. V lost 4 bases, J lost 7 bases, and 13 bases stayed unmatched. The length of the CDR3 is 16 residues. From germline, CDR1 is MDHEN and CDR2 SYDVKM. The CDR3 sequence: CASSSSGVAGVGTQYF. DNA for the CDR3: TGTGCCAGCAGTTCCTCTGGGGTAGCGGGAGTAGGGACCCAGTACTTC.

The chain recombines TRBV7-6 with TRBJ1-3; TRBD1 agrees at 10 bases. Germline CDR1 is SGHVS and CDR2 is FNYEAQ. This CDR3 region has 15 residues. Trimming at V came to 5 bases and at J to 3 bases, leaving 4 bases not matched to a gene. The DNA of the CDR3 is TGTGCCAGCAGCAACCGGGACAGGGGTGGAAACACCATATATTTT. Amino acids: CASSNRDRGGNTIYF.

This chain connects TRBV29-1 to TRBJ2-6, with 7 bases that match TRBD2. The germline V gene has CDR1 SQVTM and CDR2 ANQGSEA. The CDR3 totals 16 residues. After removal of 3 bases from V and 1 base from J, the junction contained 6 bases not matched to a gene. This chain's CDR3 is CSVEGGTRSGANVLTF. DNA of the CDR3: TGCAGCGTTGAGGGGGGGACCCGTTCTGGGGCCAACGTCCTGACTTTC.

J is TRBJ2-1 and V is TRBV5-1; maybe TRBD2 (5 bases). Trimming removed 4 bases at V and 3 bases at J, with 11 bases between. CDR1 and CDR2 (germline): SGHRS, YFSETQ. This CDR3 has 14 amino acids. Here the CDR3 reads CASSAGLDYNEQFF. DNA of the CDR3: TGCGCCAGCAGCGCCGGACTCGACTACAATGAGCAGTTCTTC. The full variable domain, completed using reference TRBV5-1 and TRBJ2-1, is KAGVTQTPRYLIKTRGQQVTLSCSPISGHRSVSWYQQTPGQGLQFLFEYFSETQRNKGNFPGRFSGRQFSNSRSEMNVSTLELGDSALYLCASSAGLDYNEQFFGPGTRLTVL.

This chain connects TRBV5-1 to TRBJ2-3; D might be TRBD1 (5 bases). Between the trimmed V and J ends, which lost 0 bases and 6 bases, there was a span of 8 bases. Per the germline V gene, CDR1 is SGHRS and CDR2 is YFSETQ. The CDR3 runs 13 residues. The CDR3 region is CASSLVQGDTQYF. The CDR3 DNA follows: TGCGCCAGCAGCTTGGTCCAGGGCGATACGCAGTATTTT.

As to this clone: Germline and junction disagree at one end, which may indicate a read error. The chain links TRBV7-7 to TRBJ2-5, with D perhaps matching TRBD2 (7 bases). Looked up from germline, CDR1 is SSHAT and CDR2 is FNYEAQ (reference sequence). The CDR3 loop spans 13 amino acids. CDR3 nucleotides: TGTGCTAGCAGCGGGGACACCCAAGAGACCCAGTACTTC. Translating gives CASSGDTQETQYF.

The V call is TRBV4-2, the J call TRBJ2-1; 15 bases are a match to TRBD2. CDR1 is LGHNA and CDR2 is YNFKEQ in the germline V gene. The CDR3 extends over 16 amino acids. With 1 base clipped from V and 6 bases from J, the junction kept 1 base outside the gene matches. CDR3: CASSQGTSGGVNEQFF. DNA of the CDR3: TGTGCCAGCAGCCAAGGGACTAGCGGGGGGGTCAATGAGCAGTTCTTC.

The chain links TRBV6-5 to TRBJ1-2, with TRBD1 as a possible D gene (6 bases). The CDR3 consists of 13 residues. Germline lookup yields CDR1 MNHEY and CDR2 SVGAGI. V lost 2 bases, J lost 8 bases, and 12 bases lay in between. The CDR3 DNA follows: TGTGCCAGCAGTTACCACAGGGACGGAGGCTACACCTTC. This gives the protein CASSYHRDGGYTF.

The chain joins TRBV7-3 to TRBJ2-7, with 9 bases aligning to TRBD1. V dropped 5 bases and J dropped 2; count of bases not matched to a gene: 4. From germline, CDR1 is SGHTA and CDR2 FQGTGA. The CDR3 covers 14 residues. This CDR3 reads CASSPGTGPYEQYF. The CDR3 DNA follows: TGTGCCAGCAGCCCAGGGACAGGGCCCTACGAGCAGTACTTC.